This TCR beta chain was sequenced for a study of blood T cell repertoires in COVID-19. About the study: Specimens from acute and convalescent COVID-19 originated in the United States, Italy and Spain.

Authors' analysis steps: Nucleated cell counts were estimated from reference gene primer amplification. The protocol was immunoSEQ multiplex PCR, while the TCRdb copy is restricted to in-frame clones and leaves out a portion. The V and J calls and clone size are taken from that table; D and trimming were inferred from the DNA. Among roughly 53,000 clones listed, approximately 84% were seen once. V lost 3 bases and J lost 4, with 10 bases in between. The CDR3 extends over 14 amino acids. Germline assignment: CDR1 KGHSH and CDR2 LQKENI. The clonotype was recovered from a human donor in a cohort sampled during active COVID-19. The chain combines TRBV18 with TRBJ1-3; TRBD1 might be the D (5 bases). The sample consisted of peripheral blood. In DNA form, the CDR3 reads TGTGCCAGCTCACCGCAGGGAGGAGGAAACACCATATATTTT. The encoded protein is CASSPQGGGNTIYF.